This TCR beta chain was recovered during a study of Graves' ophthalmopathy and Graves' hyperthyroidism. Study conclusions and caveats: Between ophthalmopathy and stable hyperthyroidism, a 13-signature model drew a separation with 87.88% sensitivity and just under 83% specificity.

Amplification of the TCR beta CDR3 regions used RNA transcripts (as template). RT-PCR in the first round used HTBI primers; a second-round multiplex PCR followed. MiXCR, applied by TCRdb to the multiplex PCR reads, yields one record per CDR3 protein. The table includes 230,000 or so distinct CDR3 sequences, about 47% detected once. In the case of this clonotype: As yet, its antigen is unknown.

The CDR3 loop spans 13 amino acids. J was trimmed by 6 bases and V by 1 base; bases with no gene match: 2. The germline CDR1 and CDR2 sequences are SGHTA and FQGNSA. Sequences were obtained from peripheral blood. This TCR derives from an adult man with Graves' ophthalmopathy. This rearrangement joins TRBV7-2 to TRBJ2-7; 8 nucleotides agree with TRBD1. CDR3 coding DNA: TGTGCCAGCAGCTTAGTCGACAGGGGCGAGCAGTACTTC. Protein: CASSLVDRGEQYF.